Shown below are 25 T cell receptor beta chains from a single sample sequenced in a study of CD8 T cells in ankylosing spondylitis. TCRdb passed the 5' RACE reads through MiXCR, listing each CDR3 protein once. The sample lists roughly 150,000 distinct CDR3 sequences; around a third were seen once. Sequenced sample: synovial fluid, either unsorted or a sorted T cell fraction (not recorded which). These receptors were collected from a male donor with ankylosing spondylitis.

In this sample, this clonotype turned up a few times. The chain recombines TRBV3-1 with TRBJ1-1; 7 positions match TRBD1. The V gene end was trimmed by 2 bases and the J gene end by 9 bases; junction bases not matched to a gene: 12. From germline, CDR1 is LGHDT and CDR2 YNNKEL (reference sequence). CDR3 length: 15 residues. CDR3 coding DNA: TGTGCCAGCAGCCAACACCGGGACAGCAAGAAAAAAGCTTTCTTT. Translating gives CASSQHRDSKKKAFF.

This clonotype was seen a handful of times. The chain links TRBV20-1 to TRBJ2-1; tentative D call: TRBD1 (5 bases). Trimming took 4 bases from V and 0 from J, leaving 10 bases between them. The germline gives CDR1 DFQATT, CDR2 SNEGSKA (reference sequence). The CDR3 covers 14 residues. CDR3: CSAIGASSYNEQFF. The CDR3 nucleotides read TGCAGTGCTATAGGGGCGAGCTCCTACAATGAGCAGTTCTTC.

The chain has TRBV28 and TRBJ1-6; tentatively, D is TRBD1 (6 bases). Trimming removed 3 bases from V and 5 bases from J, with 8 bases in between. The CDR3 sequence is 14 residues long. CDR1 is MDHEN and CDR2 is SYDVKM in the germline V gene. The CDR3 region has the DNA TGTGCCAGCAGTTTCTGGACAGATAATTCACCCCTCCACTTT. This encodes CASSFWTDNSPLHF.

This clonotype was picked up many times. The J gene is TRBJ2-7, the V gene TRBV7-9, with 8 bases matching TRBD1. Germline CDR1 is SEHNR and CDR2 is FQNEAQ (reference sequence). V was clipped by 4 bases and J by 0 bases; unmatched bases: 5. The CDR3 sequence is 15 residues long. CDR3 residues: CASSSRTGSSYEQYF. CDR3 sequence (DNA): TGTGCCAGCAGCTCCCGGACAGGGAGCTCCTACGAGCAGTACTTC.

The table lists this clonotype with a few counts. The rearrangement joins TRBV10-3 to TRBJ2-7; 9 nucleotides match TRBD1. V lost 1 base to trimming and J lost 12 bases; unmatched junction nucleotides: 16. CDR3 size: 16 residues. CDR1 and CDR2 (germline): ENHRY, SYGVKD. CDR3 coding DNA: TGTGCCATCAGTGAGTTGGAGCAGGGGACAGGGAGAAAGGGGTACTTC. It is translated as CAISELEQGTGRKGYF.

J is TRBJ2-7 and V is TRBV3-1, with D possibly matching TRBD2 (5 bases). The V end was cut by 3 bases, the J end by 11 bases, with 14 bases between. Germline CDR1 reads LGHDT; CDR2 reads YNNKEL (reference sequence). The CDR3 consists of 12 residues. The CDR3 here is CASSQAQRRKYF. As DNA, the CDR3 is TGTGCCAGCAGCCAGGCCCAAAGGAGGAAGTACTTC.

The gene calls are TRBV20-1 and TRBJ2-3; maybe TRBD1 (6 bases). The CDR3 loop spans 13 amino acids. V was trimmed by 6 bases and J by 1 base, leaving 11 bases between them. CDR1 is DFQATT and CDR2 is SNEGSKA in the germline V gene (reference sequence). CDR3 in DNA: TGCAGTGCAAAAAGACAGGGCACAGATACGCAGTATTTT. Amino acids: CSAKRQGTDTQYF.

This clonotype was observed many times. The junction departs from the called germline gene at one end, perhaps through a read error. For the CDR3, the DNA is TGTGCCAGCAGCTCAACCGGGACAGGGCAAAGGAGGTCCTTC. Encoded protein: CASSSTGTGQRRSF. The chain uses TRBV7-3 and TRBJ1-2, with 9 bases matching TRBD1. This CDR3 spans 14 amino acids. The germline CDR1 and CDR2 sequences are SGHTA and FQGTGA.

This chain connects TRBV6-2 or TRBV6-3 to TRBJ1-1; D uncertain. V dropped 2 bases and J dropped 3 bases, with 10 bases sitting between them. Germline V gene sequence: CDR1 MNHEY, CDR2 SVGEGT. The CDR3 is made up of 14 amino acids. This CDR3 reads CASSYGWGYTEAFF. The CDR3, as DNA: TGTGCCAGCAGTTACGGTTGGGGATACACTGAAGCTTTCTTT.

J is TRBJ1-1 and V is TRBV27; 7 bases are a match to TRBD1. J lost 4 bases, V lost 4 bases, and 6 bases had no gene match. Germline V gives CDR1 MNHEY, CDR2 SMNVEV (reference sequence). This CDR3 contains 14 residues. The CDR3: CASSYAGGGTEAFF. Here the CDR3 DNA reads TGTGCCAGCAGTTATGCAGGGGGTGGCACTGAAGCTTTCTTT.

There are a few counts of this clonotype. J is TRBJ2-7 and V is TRBV7-9; 7 bases match TRBD1. The CDR3 totals 17 residues. In germline, CDR1 is SEHNR, CDR2 FQNEAQ (reference sequence). J lost 4 bases, V lost 0 bases, and 12 bases had no gene match. CDR3 loop: CASSLATTGASNYEQYF. The CDR3, as DNA: TGTGCCAGCAGCTTAGCAACCACAGGGGCCTCTAATTACGAGCAGTACTTC.

This clonotype showed up just a few times. V usage is TRBV7-8 and J usage is TRBJ1-1; no firm D call. The CDR3 length is 14 residues. The V gene's germline CDR1 is SGHVS and CDR2 FQNEAQ. Trimming pared 5 bases from V and 5 bases from J, leaving 15 bases between. Written as DNA, the CDR3 is TGTGCCAGCAGCCCACGGGCAGGAGGGACTGAAGCTTTCTTT. This gives the protein CASSPRAGGTEAFF.

This clonotype was counted a few times. This rearrangement joins TRBV20-1 to TRBJ1-2; 10 positions agree with TRBD1. The CDR3 totals 14 residues. The germline V gene has CDR1 DFQATT and CDR2 SNEGSKA (reference sequence). V lost 6 bases, J lost 8 bases, and 12 bases stayed unmatched. CDR3 sequence (DNA): TGCAGTGCAACCATTCCGGGACAGGGGAACGGCTACACCTTC. Residues: CSATIPGQGNGYTF.

This chain uses TRBV20-1 with TRBJ2-3; weak D call: TRBD2 (5 bases). Trimming pared 3 bases from V and 2 bases from J, leaving 15 bases between. Germline CDR1 and CDR2: DFQATT and SNEGSKA (reference sequence). The CDR3 totals 15 residues. The CDR3 DNA reads as TGCAGTGCTAGTTTCTCCGGACTCCTCACAGATACGCAGTATTTT. This translates into CSASFSGLLTDTQYF.

J is TRBJ2-7 and V is TRBV28, with D tentatively TRBD1 (6 bases). The CDR3 has 14 residues. V lost 7 bases, J lost 2 bases, and 15 bases lay in between. Germline V gives CDR1 MDHEN, CDR2 SYDVKM. Written as DNA, the CDR3 is TGTGCCAGCAACCCTACAGGGCCCCCCTACGAGCAGTACTTC. This gives the protein CASNPTGPPYEQYF.

The chain employs TRBV10-3 and TRBJ1-1; unclear D gene. The CDR3 has 13 residues. The germline V gene has CDR1 ENHRY and CDR2 SYGVKD. V was trimmed by 3 bases and J by 1 base, leaving 6 bases between them. The CDR3 DNA is TGTGCCATCAGTGAAACCAAGAACACTGAAGCTTTCTTT. Amino acids: CAISETKNTEAFF.

The chain carries TRBV27 and TRBJ1-5, with a possible D match to TRBD1 (6 bases). V gave up 4 bases and J gave up 4 bases, with 11 bases separating them. CDR3 length: 14 amino acids. CDR1 and CDR2 (germline): MNHEY, SMNVEV (reference sequence). The CDR3 sequence is CASSWGQSNQPQHF. The CDR3 DNA reads TGTGCCAGCAGTTGGGGGCAGTCAAATCAGCCCCAGCATTTT.

This clonotype is medium-sized within its sample. The chain couples TRBV20-1 to TRBJ1-1, with a weak D call TRBD1 (5 bases). V was pared by 5 bases and J by 4 bases, with 14 bases between. This CDR3 has 13 residues. Germline-derived CDR1 and CDR2 are DFQATT and SNEGSKA (reference sequence). The CDR3 region is CSAPKQGSTEAFF. The CDR3 DNA reads TGCAGTGCTCCTAAGCAGGGCTCCACTGAAGCTTTCTTT.

The V gene is TRBV20-1, the J gene TRBJ2-7; 9 bases align to TRBD1. J gave up 3 bases and V 3 bases, and 3 bases lay outside the gene matches. The CDR3 has 13 amino acids. The V gene's germline CDR1 is DFQATT and CDR2 SNEGSKA (reference sequence). Here the CDR3 reads CSASKGQGYEQYF. CDR3 nucleotides: TGCAGTGCTAGTAAGGGACAGGGCTACGAGCAGTACTTC.

The table lists this clonotype with a few counts. The gene calls are TRBV6-6 and TRBJ2-2; D gene unclear. Germline-derived CDR1 and CDR2 are MNHNY and SVGAGI (reference sequence). The CDR3 loop spans 13 amino acids. Trimming left V 7 bases short and J 2 bases short, with 8 bases between. CDR3 bases: TGTGCCAGCAACGGCCCTAACACCGGGGAGCTGTTTTTT. It specifies CASNGPNTGELFF.

CDR3 sequence reads: CASNREGANYGYTF. DNA of the CDR3: TGTGCCAGCAACAGGGAGGGGGCTAACTATGGCTACACCTTC. The chain employs TRBV9 and TRBJ1-2; possibly TRBD1 for D (6 bases). The V end was cut by 6 bases, the J end by 0 bases, with 12 bases between. The germline CDR1 and CDR2 sequences are SGDLS and YYNGEE. This CDR3 has 14 residues.

This clonotype has a count of ten or more. The chain employs TRBV4-1 and TRBJ2-7; 11 nucleotides agree with TRBD2. Germline assignment: CDR1 MGHRA and CDR2 YSYEKL. The CDR3 length is 21 residues. J lost 4 bases, V lost 0 bases, and 20 bases had no gene match. The CDR3 sequence is CASSQDLRGQATSGSLYEQYF. In nucleotides, the CDR3 is TGCGCCAGCAGCCAAGATTTGCGAGGACAGGCCACTAGCGGGAGTTTATACGAGCAGTACTTC.

CDR3 loop: CSARGGSSGTDTQYF. The CDR3 region has the DNA TGCAGTGCTAGAGGAGGTAGTTCGGGTACAGATACGCAGTATTTT. V usage is TRBV20-1 and J usage is TRBJ2-3; no clear D gene. Germline CDR1 is DFQATT and CDR2 is SNEGSKA (reference sequence). V lost 1 base and J lost 3, with 14 bases in between. This CDR3 region has 15 residues.

This clonotype came up a few times. The gene calls are TRBV28 and TRBJ1-5; D gene unclear. The CDR3 totals 15 residues. Germline V lookup: CDR1 MDHEN, CDR2 SYDVKM. The V gene lost 3 bases and the J gene lost 1 base, with 10 bases spanning the gap. As DNA, the CDR3 is TGTGCCAGCAGTTTTGATACAAGGAGCAATCAGCCCCAGCATTTT. It translates to CASSFDTRSNQPQHF.

This clonotype was detected many times. J is TRBJ1-5 and V is TRBV28; tentative D call: TRBD1 (5 bases). The CDR3 extends over 14 amino acids. Germline CDR1 reads MDHEN; CDR2 reads SYDVKM. V was shortened by 3 bases and J by 1 base, with 7 bases between the two germline ends. The CDR3 DNA is TGTGCCAGCAGTTTGGGGGTCAGCAATCAGCCCCAGCATTTT. This sequence encodes CASSLGVSNQPQHF.